The 12 T cell receptor beta chains in this list originate from one sample, sequenced in a study of blood T cell repertoires in COVID-19. TCRdb keeps only in-frame clones here, not all; method: immunoSEQ multiplex PCR. The sample holds tens of thousands of clones, approximately 88% seen once. The sample taken for sequencing was peripheral blood. The receptors come from a human donor in a cohort sampled during active COVID-19.

The chain carries TRBV30 and TRBJ2-4, with D possibly being TRBD2 (6 bases). Germline CDR1 is GTSNPN and CDR2 is SVGIG (reference sequence). V was pared by 0 bases and J by 0 bases, with 6 bases between. This CDR3 is 14 amino acids long. Written as DNA, the CDR3 is TGTGCCTGGAGTGTGGGACTAGCCAAAAACATTCAGTACTTC. It encodes CAWSVGLAKNIQYF.

V usage is TRBV5-1 and J usage is TRBJ2-3; tentative D call: TRBD2 (5 bases). This CDR3 has 13 residues. Looked up from germline, CDR1 is SGHRS and CDR2 is YFSETQ. Trimming took off 1 base at V and 5 bases at J, with 8 bases between the two ends. CDR3 DNA sequence: TGCGCCAGCAGCTTGATCCGGGAAGATACGCAGTATTTT. Its protein is CASSLIREDTQYF.

This clone was seen only a few times. The chain carries TRBV28 and TRBJ1-2; tentative D call: TRBD1 (5 bases). V was clipped by 8 bases and J by 12 bases, with 25 bases between them. The CDR3 contains 14 residues. From germline, CDR1 is MDHEN and CDR2 SYDVKM. The CDR3 loop is CASAPGGVIRGHTF. CDR3 DNA: TGTGCCAGCGCGCCTGGGGGGGTGATTAGGGGCCACACCTTC.

This clone was seen a few times. The chain couples TRBV19 to TRBJ2-7, with a tentative D call TRBD2 (6 bases). This CDR3 is 13 amino acids long. Germline V gene lookup returns CDR1 LNHDA and CDR2 SQIVND (reference sequence). V lost 3 bases and J 5 bases, leaving 11 bases between the germline ends. For the CDR3, the DNA is TGTGCCAGTAGTATCAGGAGGGCTGACGAGCAGTACTTC. Translation: CASSIRRADEQYF.

The rearrangement links TRBV5-4 to TRBJ2-7; D possibly corresponds to TRBD1 (5 bases). The CDR3 is 12 residues long. With 5 bases removed from V and 1 base from J, the gap between germline ends came to 7 bases. The germline CDR1 and CDR2 sequences are SGHNT and YYREEE (reference sequence). The CDR3 reads CASRGPSYEQYF. CDR3 sequence (DNA): TGTGCCAGCAGGGGGCCTTCCTACGAGCAGTACTTC.

The chain couples TRBV19 to TRBJ1-2; 9 bases map to TRBD1. Germline CDR1 and CDR2: LNHDA and SQIVND (reference sequence). This CDR3 contains 15 residues. J lost 2 bases, V lost 5 bases, and 6 bases had no gene match. The CDR3 spells CASSPGGQGNYGYTF. In DNA form, the CDR3 reads TGTGCCAGTAGTCCCGGGGGACAGGGAAACTATGGCTACACCTTC.

The J gene is TRBJ2-7, the V gene TRBV6-5, with TRBD1 as a possible D gene (9 bases). Germline V gene sequence: CDR1 MNHEY, CDR2 SVGAGI. This CDR3 has 15 residues. The ends were cut back, 4 bases at V and 6 bases at J, with 19 bases in the middle. CDR3: CASSSGGTGTSEQYF. The CDR3 bases are TGTGCCAGCAGTTCGGGGGGGACAGGGACCTCCGAGCAGTACTTC.

This chain joins TRBV12-3 or TRBV12-4 and TRBJ1-1, with 7 bases that match TRBD1. V was pared by 6 bases and J by 5 bases, with 6 bases of the junction left unmatched. This CDR3 comprises 13 residues. In DNA, the CDR3 is TGTGCCAGCAGCCCGACAGGGAGAACTGAAGCTTTCTTT. Protein: CASSPTGRTEAFF.

As concerns this clone: Because the CDR3's place on the DNA is in doubt, the DNA is left out and the CDR3 is given as listed by TCRdb. The chain has TRBV12-2 and TRBJ2-1; the D call TRBD2 from the table was never checked on the DNA. TRBV12-2 is a pseudogene. The CDR3 contains 15 residues when both ends are counted. CDR3: CARRLVGGGAGEQFF.

This sequence joins TRBV2 and TRBJ2-1; 7 nucleotides align to TRBD2. Germline CDR1 is SNHLY and CDR2 is FYNNEI. CDR3 length equals 14 residues. V lost 5 bases and J lost 4; bases outside the gene matches: 5. The DNA of the CDR3 is TGTGCCAGCAGTTTAGAGCGGGGATACAATGAGCAGTTCTTC. Its protein is CASSLERGYNEQFF.

This chain uses TRBV7-8 with TRBJ1-1; 7 nucleotides agree with TRBD1. Germline V gene lookup returns CDR1 SGHVS and CDR2 FQNEAQ. The CDR3 extends over 13 amino acids. J was trimmed by 12 bases and V by 2 bases; bases with no gene match: 9. In DNA, the CDR3 is TGTGCCAGCAGCTTACGACAGGGTGCGAGGTCTTTCTTT. Its translation: CASSLRQGARSFF.

The chain has TRBV7-3 and TRBJ2-3, with a tentative D call TRBD1 (5 bases). Germline V CDR1 and CDR2: SGHTA, FQGTGA. Trimming took 5 bases from V and 3 from J, leaving 15 bases between them. The CDR3 has 15 amino acids. The CDR3 sequence is CASSPSGHRTDTQYF. The CDR3 DNA reads as TGTGCCAGCAGCCCCTCAGGGCATCGAACAGATACGCAGTATTTT.